According to its frequency, the clone carrying this T cell receptor (beta chain) is medium-sized. One tube held mixed TRB-A and TRB-B primer pools for touch-down PCR. TCRdb reprocessed the multiplex PCR reads; each CDR3 protein has one entry and no DNA is given. Its clone listing holds roughly 10,000 distinct CDR3 sequences. TRB amplification used approximately 250 ng of peripheral blood genomic DNA. The entry originates in a study of T cell clusters in autoimmune cytopenias. CDR3 length equals 12 residues. Germline V lookup: CDR1 MNHEY, CDR2 SVGAGI. The same specimen was also included in a second study, on T cell repertoires in aging, cancer and after chemotherapy.

The receptor was derived from a human donor in good health. The rearrangement joins TRBV6-5 to TRBJ2-5; TCRdb gives TRBD2 as the D gene, but with no DNA this cannot be confirmed. The sequenced sample consisted of peripheral blood. This chain's CDR3 is CASRTGRETQYF.